In this sample, the clone carrying this T cell receptor (beta chain) turned up a few times. What it binds is not known. The record originates from a study of beta chain features in type 1 diabetes. The isolated RNA, all of it, was reverse transcribed, so expressed TCRB transcripts were what got sequenced. Clones were read by immunoSEQ multiplex PCR, and TCRdb kept only the in-frame ones, dropping some. The sample has hundreds of thousands of clones, about 16% seen once. Findings of the study overall: Any HLA type influence on TCRB rearrangement was left unresolved here.

Germline loops: CDR1 MNHEY, CDR2 SVGAGI. CDR3 size: 13 residues. V was cut by 2 bases and J by 1 base, with 5 bases left in between. This TCR came from a man aged 18 to 29 in good health. The chain uses TRBV6-5 and TRBJ1-1; D unclear. Material for sequencing was naive CD4+ T cells from blood. CDR3 bases: TGTGCCAGCAGTTACCCAGGGAACACTGAAGCTTTCTTT. This encodes CASSYPGNTEAFF.